One sample yielded the 22 T cell receptor beta chains listed below, sequenced in a study of technical replicates of blood from a few donors. Generated by immunoSEQ multiplex PCR, the TCRdb table keeps only in-frame clones and is missing some. Found here are about 84,000 clones, more than 95% of them singletons; the top ten hold approximately 0.15%. The sample consisted of T cells isolated from PBMCs. These receptors originate from a human donor in good health.

The chain couples TRBV5-4 to TRBJ1-1; D call uncertain. The V end was cut by 0 bases, the J end by 2 bases, with 11 bases between. CDR3 length: 15 amino acids. Germline CDR1 and CDR2: SGHNT and YYREEE (reference sequence). The DNA for the CDR3 is TGTGCCAGCAGCTTGGACCAAACCAGAAACACTGAAGCTTTCTTT. Its protein is CASSLDQTRNTEAFF.

V usage is TRBV5-6 and J usage is TRBJ1-1; 7 bases map to TRBD1. The CDR3 contains 18 residues. Germline V gives CDR1 SGHDT, CDR2 YYEEEE. V lost 4 bases and J lost 4; bases outside the gene matches: 19. CDR3 amino acids: CASSLPDRQGEPFTEAFF. The CDR3 DNA reads as TGTGCCAGCAGCCTTCCGGACCGGCAGGGGGAGCCGTTCACTGAAGCTTTCTTT.

This chain connects TRBV7-8 to TRBJ1-1; D unclear. Looked up from germline, CDR1 is SGHVS and CDR2 is FQNEAQ. The CDR3 has 14 residues. The ends were cut back, 3 bases at V and 5 bases at J, with 13 bases in the middle. CDR3 loop: CASSLLGSLTEAFF. The CDR3 DNA is TGTGCCAGCAGCTTGCTAGGGAGCTTGACTGAAGCTTTCTTT.

The V and J genes are TRBV5-4 and TRBJ2-7; the match to TRBD2 covers 14 bases. The junction had 10 bases not matched to a gene; V was cut back by 4 bases and J by 4 bases. Germline V gene sequence: CDR1 SGHNT, CDR2 YYREEE (reference sequence). CDR3 size: 17 residues. The CDR3 DNA reads TGTGCCAGCAGCGGCTGGACTAGCGGGAGGTACTTGTACGAGCAGTACTTC. This sequence encodes CASSGWTSGRYLYEQYF.

The CDR3 region has the DNA TGTGCCAGCAGCTTACTAAGCACTGAAGCTTTCTTT. This sequence encodes CASSLLSTEAFF. The chain is built from TRBV7-9 and TRBJ1-1; D not resolved. Germline values: CDR1 SEHNR, CDR2 FQNEAQ (reference sequence). The CDR3 contains 12 residues. Trimming took 2 bases from V and 4 from J, leaving 5 bases between them.

This chain uses TRBV28 with TRBJ2-1; 9 nucleotides line up with TRBD2. J was trimmed by 6 bases and V by 6 bases; bases with no gene match: 12. This CDR3 has 16 residues. Germline CDR1 MDHEN, CDR2 SYDVKM. CDR3 sequence: CASRLDSAGGPNEQFF. DNA for the CDR3: TGTGCCAGCAGACTTGACTCAGCGGGAGGCCCCAATGAGCAGTTCTTC.

The chain uses TRBV5-1 and TRBJ2-7; D is ambiguous. Germline-derived CDR1 and CDR2 are SGHRS and YFSETQ. V lost 1 base, J lost 4 bases, and 12 bases lay in between. The CDR3 runs 14 residues. In DNA form, the CDR3 reads TGCGCCAGCAGCTTGCATGAAGAACTTTACGAGCAGTACTTC. Its protein product is CASSLHEELYEQYF. Full variable domain (rest looked up from reference TRBV5-1 and TRBJ2-7): KAGVTQTPRYLIKTRGQQVTLSCSPISGHRSVSWYQQTPGQGLQFLFEYFSETQRNKGNFPGRFSGRQFSNSRSEMNVSTLELGDSALYLCASSLHEELYEQYFGPGTRLTVT.

The chain is built from TRBV19 and TRBJ2-7; D might be TRBD1 (6 bases). V dropped 4 bases and J dropped 5 bases, with 15 bases sitting between them. The CDR3 extends over 14 amino acids. CDR1 is LNHDA and CDR2 is SQIVND in the germline V gene (reference sequence). CDR3 residues: CASSNQKAGDEQYF. CDR3 bases: TGTGCCAGTAGTAACCAAAAGGCAGGGGACGAGCAGTACTTC.

The V and J genes are TRBV18 and TRBJ1-1; TRBD1 agrees at 8 bases. Germline V gene data show CDR1 as KGHSH and CDR2 as LQKENI. The CDR3 is made up of 14 amino acids. The V gene end was trimmed by 3 bases and the J gene end by 5 bases; junction bases not matched to a gene: 5. CDR3 sequence (DNA): TGTGCCAGCTCACCCCTGACAGGGGAAACTGAAGCTTTCTTT. Its protein is CASSPLTGETEAFF.

The chain carries TRBV9 and TRBJ2-7; D not certain. With 0 bases removed from V and 5 bases from J, the gap between germline ends came to 9 bases. CDR3 size: 13 residues. Per germline, CDR1 SGDLS and CDR2 YYNGEE. Here the CDR3 reads CASSVAPLDEQYF. The CDR3 DNA reads as TGTGCCAGCAGCGTAGCCCCTCTCGACGAGCAGTACTTC.

The rearrangement uses TRBV11-2 and TRBJ2-1; D might be TRBD2 (6 bases). The CDR3 extends over 16 amino acids. V was clipped by 1 base and J by 6 bases, with 16 bases between them. Germline V gives CDR1 SGHAT, CDR2 FQNNGV. CDR3 DNA sequence: TGTGCCAGCAGCTTAGGTTCTTGGCGGGACCCCAATGAGCAGTTCTTC. It encodes CASSLGSWRDPNEQFF.

The gene calls are TRBV18 and TRBJ1-5; tentatively, D is TRBD1 (5 bases). This CDR3 is built from 16 residues. Trimming removed 4 bases at V and 7 bases at J, with 20 bases between. CDR1 is KGHSH, CDR2 LQKENI, per germline. The CDR3 DNA is TGTGCCAGCTCACTTGGGGAAGCCAGGGTAGGACAGCCCCAGCATTTT. Amino acids: CASSLGEARVGQPQHF.

This clone occurred once. The chain joins TRBV10-3 to TRBJ2-7; tentatively, D is TRBD1 (6 bases). Per germline, CDR1 ENHRY and CDR2 SYGVKD. This CDR3 has 17 amino acids. Trimming shortened V by 4 bases and J by 2 bases, and 21 bases separated the two germline ends. The DNA of the CDR3 is TGTGCCATCAGTGGGGGTCGGGACGGACAGTTAACCTACGAGCAGTACTTC. Residues: CAISGGRDGQLTYEQYF.

The chain joins TRBV7-9 to TRBJ2-3; D perhaps matches TRBD2 (7 bases). The CDR3 length is 15 residues. V shed 5 bases and J shed 5 bases, with 17 bases lying between them. Looked up from germline, CDR1 is SEHNR and CDR2 is FQNEAQ (reference sequence). CDR3 sequence reads: CASSLGGLLVDTQYF. The DNA for the CDR3 is TGTGCCAGCAGCCTCGGGGGGCTGCTCGTAGATACGCAGTATTTT.

This clone was picked up one time. The chain recombines TRBV11-2 with TRBJ2-1; 7 bases agree with TRBD1. The CDR3 extends over 16 amino acids. Unmatched junction bases numbered 9, after V lost 3 bases and J lost 4 bases. Germline V gene sequence: CDR1 SGHAT, CDR2 FQNNGV. CDR3 residues: CASSLGQLFFYNEQFF. The CDR3 bases are TGTGCCAGCAGCTTGGGACAGCTTTTCTTTTACAATGAGCAGTTCTTC.

The chain is built from TRBV4-1 and TRBJ2-7, with D tentatively TRBD1 (5 bases). V was shortened by 2 bases and J by 2 bases, with 16 bases between the two germline ends. The length of the CDR3 is 16 residues. The germline V gene encodes CDR1 MGHRA and CDR2 YSYEKL. For the CDR3, the DNA is TGCGCCAGCAGCCAAATTTTGATTGGGGCCCCCTACGAGCAGTACTTC. This encodes CASSQILIGAPYEQYF.

V and J are TRBV6-5 and TRBJ1-4; 9 bases fit TRBD1. In germline, CDR1 is MNHEY, CDR2 SVGAGI. This CDR3 has 15 amino acids. The trim removed 5 bases at V and 8 bases at J, leaving 9 bases unmatched. The CDR3 region has the DNA TGTGCCAGCAGTCCCGGACAGGGGCGCTACGAAAAACTGTTTTTT. Amino acids: CASSPGQGRYEKLFF.

CDR3 nucleotides: TGTGCCACCGGGGTCGGGAACACTGAAGCTTTCTTT. Amino acid sequence: CATGVGNTEAFF. The chain recombines TRBV6-1 with TRBJ1-1, with D uncertain. Germline V gene sequence: CDR1 MNHNS, CDR2 SASEGT. The CDR3 contains 12 residues. Between the trimmed V and J ends, which lost 10 bases and 1 base, there was a span of 10 bases.

This chain uses TRBV9 with TRBJ2-1; no firm D call. The CDR3 totals 14 residues. V shed 0 bases and J shed 2 bases, with 6 bases lying between them. CDR1 is SGDLS and CDR2 is YYNGEE in the germline V gene. The CDR3 nucleotides are TGTGCCAGCAGCGTAGCCATCCCCTACAATGAGCAGTTCTTC. Its protein is CASSVAIPYNEQFF.

The rearrangement links TRBV29-1 to TRBJ1-5; tentatively, D is TRBD1 (5 bases). Germline CDR1 and CDR2: SQVTM and ANQGSEA. V dropped 5 bases and J dropped 7 bases, with 12 bases sitting between them. This CDR3 is built from 12 residues. The CDR3: CSVQDIGQPQHF. The CDR3 DNA reads as TGCAGCGTTCAGGACATAGGACAGCCCCAGCATTTT.

The chain combines TRBV6-5 with TRBJ1-4, with D perhaps TRBD1 (5 bases). Per germline, CDR1 MNHEY and CDR2 SVGAGI. Between the trimmed V and J ends, which lost 6 bases and 8 bases, there was a span of 13 bases. The CDR3 is 13 residues long. The CDR3: CASSPSGGEKLFF. The DNA for the CDR3 is TGTGCCAGCAGCCCCAGCGGGGGAGAAAAACTGTTTTTT.

The chain has TRBV7-9 and TRBJ1-2; TRBD1 is a possible D gene (5 bases). V was trimmed by 0 bases and J by 2 bases, leaving 13 bases between them. Germline values: CDR1 SEHNR, CDR2 FQNEAQ (reference sequence). This CDR3 has 16 residues. The CDR3 DNA reads as TGTGCCAGCAGCTTAGCGGGGCGGTCCGTCAACTATGGCTACACCTTC. Its protein product is CASSLAGRSVNYGYTF.